This TCR beta chain was recovered during a study of T cell repertoires in cytomegalovirus infection. This clonotype showed up just a few times. The antigen is undetermined. Study-wide results and caveats: Summed public TCR beta family frequency identified CMV carriers bearing the relevant HLA. The ex vivo response was dominated by HLA-C-restricted CMV-specific TCR beta clonotypes.

The CDR3 contains 14 residues. V was trimmed by 8 bases and J by 6 bases, leaving 20 bases between them. Germline V gene sequence: CDR1 MNHEY, CDR2 SVGAGI. TCRdb recomputed calls from the reads with MiXCR, one row per CDR3 protein. The sample yields roughly 230,000 distinct CDR3 sequences, over 9% seen once. Sample: PBMCs. This clonotype was sampled from a human donor in good health (CMV status not recorded). Some clones in this sample may be carry-over from other donors' samples. The chain links TRBV6-5 to TRBJ2-7, with D perhaps TRBD1 (8 bases). CDR3: CASSTGGAEGEQYF. Written as DNA, the CDR3 is TGTGCCAGCTCCACAGGGGGGGCTGAAGGCGAGCAGTACTTC.